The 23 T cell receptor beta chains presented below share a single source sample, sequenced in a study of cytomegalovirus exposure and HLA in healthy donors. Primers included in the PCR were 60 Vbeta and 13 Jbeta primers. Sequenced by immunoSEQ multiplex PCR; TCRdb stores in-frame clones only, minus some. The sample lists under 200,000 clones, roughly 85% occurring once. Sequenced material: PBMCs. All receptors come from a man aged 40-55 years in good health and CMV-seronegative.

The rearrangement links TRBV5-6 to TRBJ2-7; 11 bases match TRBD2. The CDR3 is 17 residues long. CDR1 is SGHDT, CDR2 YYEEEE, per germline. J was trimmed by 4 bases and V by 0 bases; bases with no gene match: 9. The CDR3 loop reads CASSLEILAGVPYEQYF. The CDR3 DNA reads TGTGCCAGCAGCTTGGAAATACTAGCGGGAGTTCCGTACGAGCAGTACTTC.

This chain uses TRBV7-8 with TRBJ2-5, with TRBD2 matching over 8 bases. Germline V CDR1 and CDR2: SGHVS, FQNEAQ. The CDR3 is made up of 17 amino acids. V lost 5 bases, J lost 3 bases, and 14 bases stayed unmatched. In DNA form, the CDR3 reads TGTGCCAGCAGCCCCCTACTAGCGGCCAACTCGGAAGAGACCCAGTACTTC. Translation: CASSPLLAANSEETQYF. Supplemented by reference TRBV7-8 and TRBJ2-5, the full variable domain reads GAGVSQSPRYKVAKRGQDVALRCDPISGHVSLFWYQQALGQGPEFLTYFQNEAQLDKSGLPSDRFFAERPEGSVSTLKIQRTQQEDSAVYLCASSPLLAANSEETQYFGPGTRLLVL.

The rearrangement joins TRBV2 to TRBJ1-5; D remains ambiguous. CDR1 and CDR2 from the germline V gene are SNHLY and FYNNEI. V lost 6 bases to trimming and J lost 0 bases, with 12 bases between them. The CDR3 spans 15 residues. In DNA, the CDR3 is TGTGCCAGCAGCGCACGGTCGGGTAGCAATCAGCCCCAGCATTTT. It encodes CASSARSGSNQPQHF. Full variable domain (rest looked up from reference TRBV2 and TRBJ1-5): EPEVTQTPSHQVTQMGQEVILRCVPISNHLYFYWYRQILGQKVEFLVSFYNNEISEKSEIFDDQFSVERPDGSNFTLKIRSTKLEDSAMYFCASSARSGSNQPQHFGDGTRLSIL.

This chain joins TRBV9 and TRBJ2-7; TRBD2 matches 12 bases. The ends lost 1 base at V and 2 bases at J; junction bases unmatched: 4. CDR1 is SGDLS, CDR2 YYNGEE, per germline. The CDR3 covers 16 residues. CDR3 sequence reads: CASSVRLAGAPYEQYF. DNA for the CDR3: TGTGCCAGCAGCGTACGACTAGCGGGAGCCCCCTACGAGCAGTACTTC. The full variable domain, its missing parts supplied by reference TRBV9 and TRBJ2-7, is DSGVTQTPKHLITATGQRVTLRCSPRSGDLSVYWYQQSLDQGLQFLIQYYNGEERAKGNILERFSAQQFPDLHSELNLSSLELGDSALYFCASSVRLAGAPYEQYFGPGTRLTVT.

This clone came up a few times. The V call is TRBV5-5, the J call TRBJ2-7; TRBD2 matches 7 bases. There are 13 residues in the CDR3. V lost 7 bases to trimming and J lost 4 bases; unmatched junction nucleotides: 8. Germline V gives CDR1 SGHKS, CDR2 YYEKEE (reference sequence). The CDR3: CASSGLPLYEQYF. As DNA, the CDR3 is TGTGCCAGCTCGGGACTACCTTTATACGAGCAGTACTTC.

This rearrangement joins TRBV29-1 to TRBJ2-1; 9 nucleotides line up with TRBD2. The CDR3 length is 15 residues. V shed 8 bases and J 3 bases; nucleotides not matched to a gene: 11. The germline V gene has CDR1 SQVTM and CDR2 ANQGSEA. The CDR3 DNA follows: TGCAGCACCGCCCTGATAGCGGGAGACTACAATGAGCAGTTCTTC. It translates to CSTALIAGDYNEQFF.

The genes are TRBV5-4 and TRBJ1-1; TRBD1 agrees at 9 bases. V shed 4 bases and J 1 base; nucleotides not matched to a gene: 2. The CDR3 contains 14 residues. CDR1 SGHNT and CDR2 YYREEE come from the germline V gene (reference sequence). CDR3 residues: CASSPGQGNTEAFF. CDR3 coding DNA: TGTGCCAGCAGCCCGGGACAGGGGAACACTGAAGCTTTCTTT. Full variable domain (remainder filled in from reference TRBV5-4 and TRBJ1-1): ETGVTQSPTHLIKTRGQQVTLRCSSQSGHNTVSWYQQALGQGPQFIFQYYREEENGRGNFPPRFSGLQFPNYSSELNVNALELDDSALYLCASSPGQGNTEAFFGQGTRLTVV.

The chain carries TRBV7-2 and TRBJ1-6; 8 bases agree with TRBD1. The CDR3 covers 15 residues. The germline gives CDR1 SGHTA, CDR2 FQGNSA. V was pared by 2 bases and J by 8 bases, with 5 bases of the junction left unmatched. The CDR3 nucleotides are TGTGCCAGCAGCTTAAGTGCGGACAGGGATTCACCCCTCCACTTT. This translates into CASSLSADRDSPLHF. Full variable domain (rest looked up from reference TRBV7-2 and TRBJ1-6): GAGVSQSPSNKVTEKGKDVELRCDPISGHTALYWYRQSLGQGLEFLIYFQGNSAPDKSGLPSDRFSAERTGGSVSTLTIQRTQQEDSAVYLCASSLSADRDSPLHFGNGTRLTVT.

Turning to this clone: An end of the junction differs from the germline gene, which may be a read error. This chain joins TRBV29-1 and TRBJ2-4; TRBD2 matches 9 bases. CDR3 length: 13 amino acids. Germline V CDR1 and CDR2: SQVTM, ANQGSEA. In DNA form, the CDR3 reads TGCAGCGCCGAGGGACTAGCCAAAAACAGTCAGTACTTC. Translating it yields CSAEGLAKNSQYF. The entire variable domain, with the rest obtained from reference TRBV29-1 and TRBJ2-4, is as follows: SAVISQKPSRDICQRGTSLTIQCQVDSQVTMMFWYRQQPGQSLTLIATANQGSEATYESGFVIDKFPISRPNLTFSTLTVSNMSPEDSSIYLCSAEGLAKNSQYFGAGTRLSVL.

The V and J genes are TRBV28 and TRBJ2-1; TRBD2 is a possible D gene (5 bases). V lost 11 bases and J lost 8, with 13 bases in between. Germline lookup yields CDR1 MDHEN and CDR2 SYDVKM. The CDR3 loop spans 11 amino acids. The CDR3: CASQRGHEQFF. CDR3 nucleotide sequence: TGTGCCTCCCAAAGAGGGCATGAGCAGTTCTTC.

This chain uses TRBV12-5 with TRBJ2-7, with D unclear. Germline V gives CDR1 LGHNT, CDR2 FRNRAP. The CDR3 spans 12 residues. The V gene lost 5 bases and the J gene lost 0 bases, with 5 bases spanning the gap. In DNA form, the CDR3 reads TGTGCTAGTGGTCCGAGCTCCTACGAGCAGTACTTC. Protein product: CASGPSSYEQYF.

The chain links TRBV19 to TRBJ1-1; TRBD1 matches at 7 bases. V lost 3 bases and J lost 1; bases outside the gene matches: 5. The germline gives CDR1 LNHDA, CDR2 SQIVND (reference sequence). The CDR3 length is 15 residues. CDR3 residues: CASSMGYRGNTEAFF. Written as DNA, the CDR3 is TGTGCCAGTAGTATGGGGTACAGGGGGAACACTGAAGCTTTCTTT.

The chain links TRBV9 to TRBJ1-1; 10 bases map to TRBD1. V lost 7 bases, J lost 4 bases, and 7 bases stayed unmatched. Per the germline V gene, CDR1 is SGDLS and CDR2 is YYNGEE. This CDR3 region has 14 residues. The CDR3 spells CASGTGVYSTEAFF. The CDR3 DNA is TGTGCCAGCGGGACAGGGGTGTACAGCACTGAAGCTTTCTTT.

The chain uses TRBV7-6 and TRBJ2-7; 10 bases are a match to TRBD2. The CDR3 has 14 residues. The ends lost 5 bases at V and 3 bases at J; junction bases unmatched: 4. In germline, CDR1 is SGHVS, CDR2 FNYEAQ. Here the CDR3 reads CASSTGLADYEQYF. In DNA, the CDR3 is TGTGCCAGCAGCACCGGACTAGCGGACTACGAGCAGTACTTC.

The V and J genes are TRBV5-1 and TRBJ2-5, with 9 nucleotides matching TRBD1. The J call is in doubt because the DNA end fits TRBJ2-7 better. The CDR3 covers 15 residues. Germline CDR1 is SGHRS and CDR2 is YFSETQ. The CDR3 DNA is TGCGCCAGCAGCTCACAGGGGGCGGTTATGGGCGAGCAGTACTTC. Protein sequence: CASSSQGAVMGEQYF.

The CDR3: CASSPTLSSGANVLTF. CDR3 sequence (DNA): TGTGCCAGCAGCCCAACTCTCTCCTCTGGGGCCAACGTCCTGACTTTC. The chain links TRBV14 to TRBJ2-6; no firm D call. This CDR3 has 16 amino acids. Germline V gives CDR1 SGHDN, CDR2 FVKESK. Trimming pared 4 bases from V and 0 bases from J, leaving 10 bases between.

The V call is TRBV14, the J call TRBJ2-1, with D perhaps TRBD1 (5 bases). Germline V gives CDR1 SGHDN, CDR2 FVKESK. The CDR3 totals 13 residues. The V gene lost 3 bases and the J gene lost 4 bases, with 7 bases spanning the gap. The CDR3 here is CASSQGQYNEQFF. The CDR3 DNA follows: TGTGCCAGCAGCCAGGGGCAGTACAATGAGCAGTTCTTC.

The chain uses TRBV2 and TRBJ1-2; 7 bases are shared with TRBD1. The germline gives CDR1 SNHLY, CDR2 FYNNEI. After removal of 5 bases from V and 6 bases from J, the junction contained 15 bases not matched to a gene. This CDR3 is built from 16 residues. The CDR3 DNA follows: TGTGCCAGCAGTCCTACAGGGGAACGGGCCTATCATGGCTACACCTTC. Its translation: CASSPTGERAYHGYTF.

CDR3 sequence reads: CASSRLGGANANEQFF. In nucleotides, the CDR3 is TGTGCCAGCAGCAGATTGGGGGGGGCGAACGCCAATGAGCAGTTCTTC. The chain is built from TRBV7-2 and TRBJ2-1; D is perhaps TRBD2 (7 bases). Trimming left V 5 bases short and J 6 bases short, with 20 bases between. Germline-derived CDR1 and CDR2 are SGHTA and FQGNSA. The CDR3 runs 16 residues. The complete variable domain, with remaining parts taken from reference TRBV7-2 and TRBJ2-1, reads GAGVSQSPSNKVTEKGKDVELRCDPISGHTALYWYRQSLGQGLEFLIYFQGNSAPDKSGLPSDRFSAERTGGSVSTLTIQRTQQEDSAVYLCASSRLGGANANEQFFGPGTRLTVL.

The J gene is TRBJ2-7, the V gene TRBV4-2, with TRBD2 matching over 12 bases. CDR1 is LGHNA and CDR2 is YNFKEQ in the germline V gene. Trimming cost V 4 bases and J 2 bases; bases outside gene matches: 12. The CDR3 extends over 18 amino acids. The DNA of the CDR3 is TGTGCCAGCAGCCCCTTTCCCCTAGCGGGAGGGCAAGCCTACGAGCAGTACTTC. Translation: CASSPFPLAGGQAYEQYF.

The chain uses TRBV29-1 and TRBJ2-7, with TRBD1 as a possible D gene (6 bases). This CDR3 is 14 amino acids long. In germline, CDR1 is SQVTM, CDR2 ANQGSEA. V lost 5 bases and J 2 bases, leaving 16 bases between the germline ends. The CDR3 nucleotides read TGCAGCGTTCGTACAGGGAGCTTAACCTACGAGCAGTACTTC. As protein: CSVRTGSLTYEQYF.

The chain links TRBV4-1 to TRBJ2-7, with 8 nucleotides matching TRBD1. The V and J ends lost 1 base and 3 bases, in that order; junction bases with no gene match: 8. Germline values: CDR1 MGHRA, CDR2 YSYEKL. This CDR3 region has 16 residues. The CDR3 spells CASSQVPGQDRYEQYF. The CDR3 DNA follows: TGCGCCAGCAGCCAAGTGCCGGGACAGGATCGCTACGAGCAGTACTTC.

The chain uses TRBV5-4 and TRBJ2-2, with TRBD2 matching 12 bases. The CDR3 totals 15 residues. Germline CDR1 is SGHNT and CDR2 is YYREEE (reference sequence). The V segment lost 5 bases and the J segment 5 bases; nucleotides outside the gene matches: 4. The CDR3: CASRSGTSGTGELFF. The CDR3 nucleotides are TGTGCCAGCAGGTCCGGGACTAGCGGGACCGGGGAGCTGTTTTTT.